This TCR beta chain was sequenced for a study of blood T cell repertoires in COVID-19. In this sample, this clone turned up once. The V gene's germline CDR1 is SGHTA and CDR2 FQGNSA. This CDR3 is 17 amino acids long. The V end lost 2 bases, the J end lost 4 bases, and 17 bases lay between the germline ends. Here immunoSEQ multiplex PCR was the method, and the copy in TCRdb shows in-frame clones only, minus some. The data hold approximately 150,000 clones, with just under 85% observed a single time. The TCR comes from a woman older than 75 with COVID-19, enrolled during active disease. J is TRBJ2-2 and V is TRBV7-2, with D tentatively TRBD2 (6 bases). Sequencing was performed on peripheral blood. The DNA of the CDR3 is TGTGCCAGCAGCTTATTACTGGGCGGGGTCGGCACCGGGGAGCTGTTTTTT. It yields the protein CASSLLLGGVGTGELFF.